This record concerns one T cell receptor (beta chain) sequence. This specimen belongs to a study of PD-L1 blockade in urothelial cancer. Study at large: After treatment start, blood was analyzed at 3 weeks (second dose) and at 6 weeks.

The method was immunoSEQ multiplex PCR; TCRdb's version includes in-frame clones alone and lacks a portion of them. The repertoire consists of about 74,000 clones, with roughly 84% occurring once and the leading ten covering roughly 4.5%. This CDR3 is 14 amino acids long. V trimming: 3 bases; J trimming: 8 bases; junction bases outside the gene matches: 4. Germline CDR1 reads SGHVS; CDR2 reads FNYEAQ. The sequence came from a man in his 70s with urothelial cancer. This chain uses TRBV7-6 with TRBJ1-2, with 12 bases that match TRBD1. The sample here was PBMCs, taken around atezolizumab (anti-PD-L1) treatment. In DNA form, the CDR3 reads TGTGCCAGCAGCTTGGAGGGACAGGGGGCCGGCTACACCTTC. Translated: CASSLEGQGAGYTF.